This T cell receptor (beta chain) appears in the sequencing data of a study of molecular identifiers for immune sequencing clone quantification. As for the study in general: Five aliquots were made in replicates from the RNA of around 18,000 or 91,000 naive CD8 cells, and four were sequenced.

Many counts were recorded for this clonotype. Antigen specificity is unknown. Broader study findings: The sizes of highly expanded clones could be underestimated when identical TCR molecules share a barcode. Spiked Jurkat TCR RNA equivalent to one cell was reportedly detectable in one million naive cells.

Sorted cell numbers of about 20,000 to 1,000,000, with 10%, 30% or 50% RNA, served as input for naive CD8 libraries. Losses at the gene ends were 6 bases for V and 2 bases for J; bases not matched to a gene: 7. Germline V gene sequence: CDR1 MNHEY, CDR2 SVGAGI. There are 16 residues in the CDR3. TCRdb used MiXCR to reprocess the PCR reads, holding one entry per CDR3 protein. Among over 600,000 distinct CDR3 sequences listed, 20% were seen once. The TCR originated in a human donor in good health. Some libraries in this study had Jurkat cell RNA spiked in. The specimen was naive CD8+ T cells from blood, with Jurkat cell RNA spiked in. Subset indicated: FACS-sorted CD8+CD4-CCR7+CD45RA+ naive T cells. The rearrangement uses TRBV6-5 and TRBJ1-6, with 7 bases lining up with TRBD1. Here the CDR3 DNA reads TGTGCCAGCAGCGGGGACAGTCACCCCTATAATTCACCCCTCCACTTT. Protein sequence: CASSGDSHPYNSPLHF.